This passage covers 19 T cell receptor beta chains from one sample sequenced in a study of beta chain features in type 1 diabetes. Overall study results and limits: Among all four CD4+ subsets, Type 1 diabetes patients had TCRB CDR3s that were moderately but significantly shorter.

Expressed TCRB transcripts got sequenced, as all isolated RNA was reverse transcribed. Assay used: immunoSEQ multiplex PCR; TCRdb lists only in-frame clones, some missing. The data contain 600,000 to 750,000 clones, 12% of them singletons. These receptors' antigens are unknown. The sample consisted of naive CD4+ T cells from blood. The receptors were gathered from a man in his thirties or forties with type 1 diabetes.

This clone appeared a few times. The chain joins TRBV7-2 to TRBJ2-7; 7 nucleotides match TRBD2. The V segment lost 3 bases and the J segment 7 bases; nucleotides outside the gene matches: 9. Looked up from germline, CDR1 is SGHTA and CDR2 is FQGNSA. The CDR3 spans 14 residues. The CDR3 nucleotides are TGTGCCAGCAGCTTCGGGACTACTCCCTTTGAGCAGTACTTC. Amino acid sequence: CASSFGTTPFEQYF.

The sample holds a few counts of this clone. The rearrangement uses TRBV28 and TRBJ2-1; D uncertain. Trimming removed 4 bases at V and 10 bases at J, with 17 bases between. The CDR3 runs 14 residues. CDR1 is MDHEN, CDR2 SYDVKM, per germline. The CDR3 coding sequence is TGTGCCAGCAGTTCACAGTCCCAACCAAGCGAGCAGTTCTTC. It encodes CASSSQSQPSEQFF.

V gene TRBV19 combines with J gene TRBJ1-5; D is undetermined. Trimming took off 5 bases at V and 4 bases at J, with 6 bases between the two ends. This CDR3 has 12 amino acids. Germline-derived CDR1 and CDR2 are LNHDA and SQIVND (reference sequence). CDR3 loop: CASSALNQPQHF. The DNA of the CDR3 is TGTGCCAGTAGTGCTCTTAATCAGCCCCAGCATTTT.

This clone was counted between two and nine times. The gene calls are TRBV9 and TRBJ1-1; D might be TRBD1 (6 bases). The CDR3 extends over 15 amino acids. The V and J ends lost 0 bases and 4 bases respectively, with 13 bases between them. Germline V lookup: CDR1 SGDLS, CDR2 YYNGEE. CDR3 region: CASSVGDRLPTEAFF. The CDR3 region has the DNA TGTGCCAGCAGCGTAGGAGACAGGTTGCCCACTGAAGCTTTCTTT.

The chain combines TRBV18 with TRBJ2-1, with 8 positions matching TRBD2. Germline CDR1 KGHSH, CDR2 LQKENI. CDR3 length: 18 amino acids. The junction had 14 bases not matched to a gene; V was cut back by 2 bases and J by 5 bases. CDR3 DNA sequence: TGTGCCAGCTCACCAAATGCCGCCCCCAGCGGGGGTGACAATGAGCAGTTCTTC. Encoded protein: CASSPNAAPSGGDNEQFF.

The CDR3 reads CAIRGGTGRGAGNTIYF. Here the CDR3 DNA reads TGTGCCATCAGGGGGGGGACAGGCAGAGGAGCTGGAAACACCATATATTTT. The chain joins TRBV10-3 to TRBJ1-3; 8 bases line up with TRBD1. The CDR3 is 17 amino acids. The J segment lost 2 bases and the V segment lost 6 bases, leaving 12 bases of the junction unmatched. CDR1 is ENHRY, CDR2 SYGVKD, per germline.

This clone was picked up a small number of times. The chain couples TRBV19 to TRBJ1-1; 8 bases fit TRBD1. Germline CDR1 is LNHDA and CDR2 is SQIVND (reference sequence). With 2 bases clipped from V and 4 bases from J, the junction kept 12 bases outside the gene matches. The CDR3 is 17 residues long. The CDR3 loop reads CASSIPRAGGTSTEAFF. The DNA for the CDR3 is TGTGCCAGTAGTATACCCAGGGCAGGGGGCACGAGCACTGAAGCTTTCTTT.

The chain combines TRBV20-1 with TRBJ1-2; 7 bases are a match to TRBD1. V dropped 5 bases and J dropped 8; count of bases not matched to a gene: 5. The CDR3 has 11 residues. Germline CDR1 reads DFQATT; CDR2 reads SNEGSKA (reference sequence). The CDR3 DNA reads TGCAGTGCTTGGGACAGTATCGGCTACACCTTC. Encoded protein: CSAWDSIGYTF.

The V call is TRBV6-5, the J call TRBJ2-2; D is perhaps TRBD1 (6 bases). Germline V gene sequence: CDR1 MNHEY, CDR2 SVGAGI. This CDR3 contains 13 residues. V was trimmed by 6 bases and J by 5 bases, leaving 10 bases between them. The chain's CDR3 is CASRQGTTGELFF. CDR3 sequence (DNA): TGTGCCAGCAGGCAGGGGACGACCGGGGAGCTGTTTTTT.

This clone turned up a few times. The genes are TRBV4-3 and TRBJ1-2, with D uncertain. This CDR3 spans 13 amino acids. V was clipped by 3 bases and J by 7 bases, with 12 bases between them. Germline CDR1 and CDR2: LGHNA and YSLEER. This CDR3 reads CASSQAPLSGYTF. The CDR3 DNA is TGCGCCAGCAGCCAGGCCCCCTTAAGTGGCTACACCTTC.

Only a few counts were recorded for this clone. The DNA of the CDR3 is TGTGCCTGGAGTGTCAAAGCGGGGGAAGAGACCCAGTACTTC. Translating it yields CAWSVKAGEETQYF. V usage is TRBV30 and J usage is TRBJ2-5; 8 bases are a match to TRBD2. This CDR3 has 14 amino acids. Germline lookup yields CDR1 GTSNPN and CDR2 SVGIG (reference sequence). Unmatched junction bases numbered 3, after V lost 0 bases and J lost 3 bases.

This clone was observed a few times. This chain connects TRBV9 to TRBJ2-2, with D perhaps TRBD2 (5 bases). Trimming took off 2 bases at V and 4 bases at J, with 15 bases between the two ends. The germline gives CDR1 SGDLS, CDR2 YYNGEE. The CDR3 loop spans 16 amino acids. The CDR3 protein is CASSVSGGPGTGELFF. The CDR3, as DNA: TGTGCCAGCAGCGTGTCCGGCGGGCCCGGCACCGGGGAGCTGTTTTTT.

In this sample, this clone turned up a few times. J is TRBJ2-5 and V is TRBV7-3, with TRBD2 identical over 9 bases. The junction had 7 bases not matched to a gene; V was cut back by 1 base and J by 4 bases. Germline lookup yields CDR1 SGHTA and CDR2 FQGTGA. CDR3 length: 16 amino acids. In DNA, the CDR3 is TGTGCCAGCAGCTTAAGCCCTAGCGGGACTGGAGAGACCCAGTACTTC. Its translation is CASSLSPSGTGETQYF.

This clone was counted a few times. This chain connects TRBV20-1 to TRBJ2-7; D unresolved. Trimming shortened V by 3 bases and J by 11 bases, and 14 bases separated the two germline ends. CDR3 size: 11 residues. In germline, CDR1 is DFQATT, CDR2 SNEGSKA (reference sequence). CDR3 region: CSARAETVEYF. CDR3 bases: TGCAGTGCTAGGGCCGAGACGGTAGAGTACTTC.

The chain couples TRBV5-1 to TRBJ1-2, with unresolved D. The CDR3 loop spans 14 amino acids. CDR1 and CDR2 (germline): SGHRS, YFSETQ. V was cut by 7 bases and J by 0 bases, with 13 bases left in between. The CDR3 loop reads CASRTELTNYGYTF. The CDR3 DNA reads as TGCGCCAGCCGCACCGAGCTGACTAACTATGGCTACACCTTC.

The chain employs TRBV25-1 and TRBJ2-3; 12 nucleotides match TRBD2. Germline V gene sequence: CDR1 MGHDK, CDR2 SYGVNS. The CDR3 is 16 residues long. The V gene end was trimmed by 4 bases and the J gene end by 3 bases; junction bases not matched to a gene: 5. In nucleotides, the CDR3 is TGTGCCAGCAGTGCGACTAGCGGGGGAGGAACAGATACGCAGTATTTT. This translates into CASSATSGGGTDTQYF.

This clone appeared a few times. The genes are TRBV7-2 and TRBJ2-5; 9 bases map to TRBD1. The germline V gene encodes CDR1 SGHTA and CDR2 FQGNSA. The CDR3 runs 15 residues. J lost 2 bases, V lost 5 bases, and 6 bases had no gene match. DNA of the CDR3: TGTGCCAGCAGCCCCCCGACAGGGGGACAAGAGACCCAGTACTTC. It encodes CASSPPTGGQETQYF.

In DNA, the CDR3 is TGTGCCAGCAGCCAATGGGACAGGGGAGAGGAAAAACTGTTTTTT. It specifies CASSQWDRGEEKLFF. The chain uses TRBV16 and TRBJ1-4; 10 bases agree with TRBD1. J gave up 8 bases and V 1 base, and 4 bases lay outside the gene matches. CDR1 is KGHSY and CDR2 is FQNENV in the germline V gene. This CDR3 has 15 amino acids.

The V call is TRBV2, the J call TRBJ2-3, with 9 nucleotides matching TRBD1. The CDR3 is 14 amino acids. The J segment lost 3 bases and the V segment lost 6 bases, leaving 4 bases of the junction unmatched. Germline loops: CDR1 SNHLY, CDR2 FYNNEI. CDR3: CASRGQGGTDTQYF. The CDR3 region has the DNA TGTGCCAGCAGGGGACAGGGAGGTACAGATACGCAGTATTTT.